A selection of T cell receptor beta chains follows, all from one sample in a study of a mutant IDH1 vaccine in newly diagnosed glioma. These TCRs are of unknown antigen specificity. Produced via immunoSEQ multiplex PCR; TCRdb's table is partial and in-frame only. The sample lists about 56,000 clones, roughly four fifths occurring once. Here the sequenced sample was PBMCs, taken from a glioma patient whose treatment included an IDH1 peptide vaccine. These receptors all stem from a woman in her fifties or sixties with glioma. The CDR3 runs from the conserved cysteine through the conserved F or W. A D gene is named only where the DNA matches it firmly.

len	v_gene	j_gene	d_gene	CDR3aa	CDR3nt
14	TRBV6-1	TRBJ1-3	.	CASSERVSGNTIYF	TGTGCCAGCAGTGAACGGGTCTCTGGAAACACCATATATTTT
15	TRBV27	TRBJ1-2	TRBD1	CASSTSGTGGSGYTF	TGTGCCAGCAGTACGTCCGGGACAGGGGGTAGTGGCTACACCTTC
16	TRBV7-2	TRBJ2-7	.	CASSSLAAGNSYEQYF	TGTGCCAGCAGCTCCTTAGCCGCAGGTAACTCCTACGAGCAGTACTTC
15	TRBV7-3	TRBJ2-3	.	CASSFTGGSTDTQYF	TGTGCCAGCAGCTTTACTGGGGGTAGCACAGATACGCAGTATTTT
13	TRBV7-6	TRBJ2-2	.	CASNADGTGELFF	TGTGCCAGCAACGCAGACGGCACCGGGGAGCTGTTTTTT
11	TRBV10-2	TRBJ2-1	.	CASIAYNEQFF	TGCGCCAGCATCGCGTACAATGAGCAGTTCTTC
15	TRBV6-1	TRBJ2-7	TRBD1	CASSALRDRAYEQYF	TGTGCCAGCAGTGCACTTCGGGACAGGGCGTACGAGCAGTACTTC
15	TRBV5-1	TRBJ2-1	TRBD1	CASSPDRDSYNEQFF	TGCGCCAGCAGCCCTGACAGGGACTCCTACAATGAGCAGTTCTTC
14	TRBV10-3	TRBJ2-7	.	CAISEGPLSYEQYF	TGTGCCATCAGCGAAGGGCCACTCTCCTACGAGCAGTACTTC
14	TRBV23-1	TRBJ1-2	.	CASSQSKGVNGYTF	TGCGCCAGCAGTCAATCGAAAGGGGTCAATGGCTACACCTTC
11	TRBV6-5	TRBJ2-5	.	CASSYIETQYF	TGTGCCAGCAGTTACATAGAGACCCAGTACTTC
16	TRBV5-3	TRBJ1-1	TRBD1	CARSLVTDRLNTEAFF	TGTGCCAGAAGCCTCGTTACGGACAGGTTGAACACTGAAGCTTTCTTT
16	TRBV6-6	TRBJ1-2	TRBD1	CASSYGAGGSLGGYTF	TGTGCCAGCAGTTACGGGGCAGGGGGCTCCCTTGGAGGCTACACCTTC
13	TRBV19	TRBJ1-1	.	CASSIAMNTEAFF	TGTGCCAGTAGTATCGCCATGAACACTGAAGCTTTCTTT